This T cell receptor beta chain comes out of a study of persistence of HIV-infected CD4 T cells (dated by TCRdb to between 2020 and 2021). Notes on the research overall: The median time the participants had spent on suppressive ART was 7 to 9 years. Apart from a couple of participants who underwent leukapheresis at a single time point, peripheral blood samples of up to roughly 200 mL were collected from participants at multiple time points. Anti-CD3/anti-CD28 stimulation activated a higher proportion of cells, with a lower memory fraction, than antigen stimulation. The study isolated CMV- and HIV-1 Gag-responding CD4+ T cells from ART-treated individuals to examine antigen-driven clonal expansion of HIV-1-infected cells. TCRbeta sequencing assessed the clonality of all cells in each sorted population, while proviral sequencing assessed the clonality of infected cells. For the TCR cluster analysis across participants, fewer than 10 participants were included for CMV and about seven participants for Gag. Study-wide findings and limitations: The study involved few individuals and tested only a limited range of antigens. Restriction of bulk TCR analyses to the rare CMV-responding cells that actually carried HIV-1 proviruses was not possible. Degenerate expanded CDR3beta sequences were enriched in antigen-responding cells, suggesting convergent selection of CD4+ responses to CMV and Gag. Within the same sorted populations, how oligoclonal the TCRs were correlated with how oligoclonal the proviruses were. TCRbeta richness in CMV- and Gag-responding cells was significantly lower than in anti-CD3/anti-CD28-responding cells; CMV-responding cells had higher oligoclonality than CD3/CD28-stimulated and Gag-responding cells.

The germline V gene (reference sequence) provides CDR1 LGHDT and CDR2 YNNKEL. V is pruned by 7 bases and J by 4 bases, leaving 10 bases of the junction without a gene match. The CDR3 runs 15 residues from the cysteine to the phenylalanine. Only the CDR3 portion is preserved as DNA: 45 bases, with reading frame beginning at the first base. The immunoSEQ hsTCRB assay version 4 in survey mode was used to sequence TCRbeta repertoires from genomic DNA. Genomic DNA was diluted to around 9.2 ng/uL, using up to roughly 1 ug per sample for TCRbeta sequencing. The original pipeline was this. TCRbeta data analysis was done in ImmunoSeq Analyzer 3.0, and diversity was calculated on productive nucleotide rearrangements. The improved Chao index was used to estimate lower-bound TCR diversity, and the Gini coefficient was used to estimate clonality using the Immunarch R package. Different nucleotide rearrangements encoding the same CDR3beta amino acid sequence were treated as distinct clonotypes. Differential abundance analysis identified TCRbeta sequences significantly enriched in antigen-responding cells relative to anti-CD3/anti-CD28-activated cells. GLIPH2 clustered TCRs by predicted peptide-MHC specificity, both within individual participants and across merged participant data sets. Imported from immuneACCESS, the table was reduced by TCRdb to in-frame sequences with V and J called. These copies leave out some clones; in studies compared against another copy, an unresolved V gene accounts for under half, and the cause of the remainder is not known. V, J and clone size derive from that table, while D and trimming were established from the DNA sequence. A total of approximately 46,000 clones appear in this sample, just under 90% of them only once. The top ten constitute about 3% of the sample.

Note on this clone: Its target antigen remains unknown. The input lacks base qualities; no much larger clone sits a single base away.

In light of the paper, this sample's treatment or condition label describes: suppressive antiretroviral therapy. Cells were stimulated with anti-CD3/anti-CD28 magnetic beads as a nonspecific positive control representing the CD4+ T cell repertoire. CD4+ T cells that responded were sorted based on upregulation of both CD40 ligand and CD69. HIV-1-infected adults in whom suppressive ART had been started during chronic infection were enrolled as participants. Plasma HIV-1 RNA had been undetectable (below 50 copies/mL) in participants for at least 4 years. To be included, a participant needed positive CMV serology and a CD4+ T cell count above 400 cells/uL. Before stimulation, PBMCs were isolated using density centrifugation and then depleted of CD8+ T cells. Stimulation of CD8-depleted PBMCs was carried out for about 20 hours with anti-CD28/CD49d costimulation, CD40-blocking antibody and enfuvirtide, to prevent new infections. Cell sorting was performed on a Beckman Coulter MoFlo Legacy or XDP sorter, and dead cells were excluded with propidium iodide. For samples with more than one million cells, genomic DNA was extracted with the QIAamp DNA Mini Kit, and for all other samples the Quick-DNA Microprep Kit was used.

The origin of this receptor is an adult woman with HIV who was CMV-seropositive. This sample comprised CD4+ T cells sorted from PBMCs after roughly 18-hour stimulation, obtained from a patient who received antiretroviral therapy. The cell subset or site label of this sample denotes: CD40L+CD69+ CD4 T cells responding to anti-CD3/anti-CD28 beads, representing the overall repertoire. Recombination joined TRBV3-1 (or the pseudogene TRBV3-2) with TRBJ2-3; TRBD2 fits 8 bases in the junction. For the CDR3, the sequence is CASTPQAGAADTQYF. The DNA sequence is given as TGTGCCAGCACTCCCCAAGCGGGGGCGGCAGATACGCAGTATTTT.